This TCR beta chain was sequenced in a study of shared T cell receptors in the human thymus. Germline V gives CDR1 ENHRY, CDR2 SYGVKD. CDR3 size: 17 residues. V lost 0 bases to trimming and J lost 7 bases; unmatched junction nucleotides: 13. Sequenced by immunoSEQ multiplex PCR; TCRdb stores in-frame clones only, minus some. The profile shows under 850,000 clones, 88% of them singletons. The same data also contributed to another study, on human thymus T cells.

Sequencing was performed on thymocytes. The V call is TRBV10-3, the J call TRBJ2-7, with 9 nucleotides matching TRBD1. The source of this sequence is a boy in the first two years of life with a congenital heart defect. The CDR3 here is CAISESGYRQGVREQYF. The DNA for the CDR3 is TGTGCCATCAGTGAGTCTGGGTACCGACAGGGGGTTAGGGAGCAGTACTTC.